One and the same sample provided the 30 T cell receptor beta chains below, sequenced in a study of T-cell memory formation after mild COVID-19. TCRdb re-called the 5' RACE reads with MiXCR, one entry per CDR3 protein. This sample has 150,000 to 200,000 distinct CDR3 sequences, with around 15% found just once. The source material was PBMCs or a T cell subset sorted from them (not recorded which). These receptor sequences come from an adult woman who had mild COVID-19 (a few samples of this study predate the infection). Cell type and time point are not known.

V is TRBV9 and J is TRBJ2-2; 9 bases align to TRBD2. Germline V gene sequence: CDR1 SGDLS, CDR2 YYNGEE. This CDR3 spans 15 amino acids. Unmatched junction bases numbered 4, after V lost 5 bases and J lost 2 bases. CDR3 loop: CASRRLADNTGELFF. The CDR3 nucleotides read TGTGCCAGCAGGCGACTAGCGGACAACACCGGGGAGCTGTTTTTT.

The J gene is TRBJ1-1, the V gene TRBV5-1; maybe TRBD1 (5 bases). V dropped 4 bases and J dropped 2 bases, with 12 bases sitting between them. The CDR3 length is 14 residues. Germline V lookup: CDR1 SGHRS, CDR2 YFSETQ. DNA for the CDR3: TGCGCCAGCAGCGGGGGGGGAGGAAACACTGAAGCTTTCTTT. As protein: CASSGGGGNTEAFF.

This clonotype has more than one count but fewer than ten. The chain uses TRBV5-1 and TRBJ1-1; TRBD1 matches at 8 bases. The germline gives CDR1 SGHRS, CDR2 YFSETQ. V shed 4 bases and J 4 bases; nucleotides not matched to a gene: 6. The CDR3 covers 14 residues. This CDR3 is CASSVTGAPTEAFF. The CDR3 bases are TGCGCCAGCAGCGTGACAGGGGCGCCCACTGAAGCTTTCTTT. Complete variable domain (other parts from reference TRBV5-1 and TRBJ1-1): KAGVTQTPRYLIKTRGQQVTLSCSPISGHRSVSWYQQTPGQGLQFLFEYFSETQRNKGNFPGRFSGRQFSNSRSEMNVSTLELGDSALYLCASSVTGAPTEAFFGQGTRLTVV.

The table lists this clonotype with a few counts. The genes are TRBV12-3 or TRBV12-4 and TRBJ2-1, with 14 bases that match TRBD2. This CDR3 region has 15 residues. V was clipped by 5 bases and J by 8 bases; unmatched bases: 5. The CDR3 sequence: CASSHGLAGGYEQFF. CDR3 DNA: TGTGCCAGCAGTCACGGACTAGCGGGAGGCTATGAGCAGTTCTTC.

This chain connects TRBV9 to TRBJ2-5; the D is unclear. From germline, CDR1 is SGDLS and CDR2 YYNGEE. Deletions cut 4 bases from V and 2 bases from J, with 12 bases between. The CDR3 is 14 amino acids. Here the CDR3 DNA reads TGTGCCAGCAGCCCCCAACACCAGCAAGAGACCCAGTACTTC. This encodes CASSPQHQQETQYF.

This clonotype appeared a few times. The chain employs TRBV9 and TRBJ1-3; 7 nucleotides agree with TRBD1. After removal of 3 bases from V and 0 bases from J, the junction contained 9 bases not matched to a gene. CDR3 length: 17 amino acids. The germline V gene encodes CDR1 SGDLS and CDR2 YYNGEE. CDR3 residues: CASSATGTASSGNTIYF. CDR3 bases: TGTGCCAGCAGCGCAACCGGGACAGCAAGCTCTGGAAACACCATATATTTT.

This clonotype has more than one count but fewer than ten. V is TRBV7-6 and J is TRBJ2-3; TRBD2 might be the D (5 bases). Per germline, CDR1 SGHVS and CDR2 FNYEAQ. CDR3 size: 18 residues. Trimming took off 5 bases at V and 4 bases at J, with 25 bases between the two ends. The CDR3 DNA sequence: TGTGCCAGCAGCGCAACGACGGGGTTGCGTGGGTATGCAGATACGCAGTATTTT. This translates into CASSATTGLRGYADTQYF. Based on the CDR3 plus reference TRBV7-6 and TRBJ2-3, the full variable domain is GAGVSQSPRYKVTKRGQDVALRCDPISGHVSLYWYRQALGQGPEFLTYFNYEAQQDKSGLPNDRFSAERPEGSISTLTIQRTEQRDSAMYRCASSATTGLRGYADTQYFGPGTRLTVL.

This clonotype was seen more than once but under ten times. The chain couples TRBV9 to TRBJ2-7; TRBD1 aligns across 9 bases. The CDR3 extends over 15 amino acids. V shed 2 bases, J shed 4 bases, and the junction held 7 bases outside the gene matches. Per the germline V gene, CDR1 is SGDLS and CDR2 is YYNGEE. CDR3 in DNA: TGTGCCAGCAGCGTTGACCCACAGGGGGCGTACGAGCAGTACTTC. Translated: CASSVDPQGAYEQYF.

This clonotype was detected ten times or more. V usage is TRBV5-1 and J usage is TRBJ2-7; the D gene is possibly TRBD1 (6 bases). V gave up 3 bases and J gave up 2 bases, with 15 bases separating them. The CDR3 consists of 15 residues. Germline V gene data show CDR1 as SGHRS and CDR2 as YFSETQ. CDR3 in amino acids: CASSSIRGPTYEQYF. CDR3 nucleotides: TGCGCCAGCAGCTCCATCAGGGGCCCAACCTACGAGCAGTACTTC.

A few counts support this clonotype. The chain combines TRBV14 with TRBJ2-7; D remains unclear. Trimming removed 3 bases at V and 2 bases at J, with 8 bases between. The germline V gene has CDR1 SGHDN and CDR2 FVKESK. The CDR3 is made up of 13 amino acids. The CDR3 reads CASSQATPYEQYF. In DNA form, the CDR3 reads TGTGCCAGCAGCCAGGCAACCCCCTACGAGCAGTACTTC.

This clonotype came up a few times. The gene calls are TRBV12-3 or TRBV12-4 and TRBJ2-1; TRBD2 matches 8 bases. J gave up 2 bases and V 6 bases, and 6 bases lay outside the gene matches. The CDR3 totals 15 residues. The CDR3 DNA follows: TGTGCCAGCAGCCGAGCGGGAGTGGCCTACAATGAGCAGTTCTTC. This translates into CASSRAGVAYNEQFF.

The chain recombines TRBV24-1 with TRBJ2-1, with 7 positions matching TRBD2. CDR3 length: 16 residues. CDR1 and CDR2 from the germline V gene are KGHDR and SFDVKD. V was pared by 5 bases and J by 6 bases, with 12 bases of the junction left unmatched. CDR3 DNA: TGTGCCACCAGTGCCAGAAGCGGCCTAGCGGCCAATGAGCAGTTCTTC. Translating it yields CATSARSGLAANEQFF.

This clonotype was seen only a few times. The chain links TRBV12-3 or TRBV12-4 to TRBJ1-4; no clear D. The CDR3 has 15 residues. V lost 5 bases, J lost 5 bases, and 15 bases lay in between. The CDR3 reads CASSISRGFNEKLFF. CDR3 DNA: TGTGCCAGCAGTATCTCTCGAGGGTTCAATGAAAAACTGTTTTTT.

This chain uses TRBV20-1 with TRBJ1-4, with 7 bases fitting TRBD1. CDR3 length equals 16 residues. Germline trimming cut 1 base from V and 5 bases from J; bases unmatched to any gene: 10. Germline V lookup: CDR1 DFQATT, CDR2 SNEGSKA (reference sequence). The CDR3 spells CSARGQAGTENEKLFF. Here the CDR3 DNA reads TGCAGTGCTAGAGGACAGGCGGGGACAGAGAATGAAAAACTGTTTTTT.

The chain joins TRBV12-3 or TRBV12-4 to TRBJ2-7; possible D gene TRBD1, 6 bases. The CDR3 has 24 residues. The CDR3 loop reads CGIDRLLNRKPPVDSLGPHYEQYF. The CDR3 nucleotides read TGTGGGATCGACAGGCTCCTCAACCGAAAACCCCCTGTGGATTCTTTAGGTCCCCATTACGAGCAGTACTTC.

This clonotype was counted between two and nine times. V and J are TRBV11-2 and TRBJ2-2, with D uncertain. The CDR3 totals 17 residues. The germline V and J ends were trimmed by 1 base and 1 base, with 13 bases remaining between them. From germline, CDR1 is SGHAT and CDR2 FQNNGV. This chain's CDR3 is CASSLGTWAENTGELFF. CDR3 DNA sequence: TGTGCCAGCAGCTTAGGAACATGGGCAGAGAACACCGGGGAGCTGTTTTTT. The full variable domain, rest sourced from reference TRBV11-2 and TRBJ2-2, is EAGVAQSPRYKIIEKRQSVAFWCNPISGHATLYWYQQILGQGPKLLIQFQNNGVVDDSQLPKDRFSAERLKGVDSTLKIQPAKLEDSAVYLCASSLGTWAENTGELFFGEGSRLTVL.

V is TRBV27 and J is TRBJ2-3; D is ambiguous. Trimming left V 3 bases short and J 6 bases short, with 13 bases between. CDR1 is MNHEY and CDR2 is SMNVEV in the germline V gene (reference sequence). The CDR3 covers 14 residues. The CDR3 DNA reads TGTGCCAGCAGTTTTATTGGGGTTGCTGATACGCAGTATTTT. Translating gives CASSFIGVADTQYF.

This clonotype came up a few times. The J gene is TRBJ2-5, the V gene TRBV20-1, with D maybe TRBD2 (6 bases). CDR3 length: 13 amino acids. Between the trimmed V and J ends, which lost 5 bases and 2 bases, there was a span of 12 bases. Germline loops: CDR1 DFQATT, CDR2 SNEGSKA (reference sequence). The chain's CDR3 is CSAVRDLQETQYF. The CDR3 DNA is TGCAGTGCTGTCCGGGACTTACAAGAGACCCAGTACTTC.

This chain connects TRBV5-5 to TRBJ1-2; the D is unclear. The CDR3 extends over 16 amino acids. V lost 0 bases, J lost 0 bases, and 12 bases lay in between. The germline CDR1 and CDR2 sequences are SGHKS and YYEKEE (reference sequence). CDR3 bases: TGTGCCAGCAGCTTGGGGCCCCGGAGGTCTAACTATGGCTACACCTTC. Its protein is CASSLGPRRSNYGYTF.

This clonotype was recorded a few times. The chain is built from TRBV5-1 and TRBJ2-3, with 12 bases aligning to TRBD2. Germline CDR1 is SGHRS and CDR2 is YFSETQ. This CDR3 contains 17 residues. The V segment lost 5 bases and the J segment 5 bases; nucleotides outside the gene matches: 12. The CDR3 nucleotides read TGCGCCAGCAGAGAGTCCCTAGCGGGAGGGCCGGTAGATACGCAGTATTTT. Protein sequence: CASRESLAGGPVDTQYF.

V gene TRBV6-6 combines with J gene TRBJ2-7, with D possibly matching TRBD2 (6 bases). V was shortened by 7 bases and J by 6 bases, with 16 bases between the two germline ends. The CDR3 is made up of 13 amino acids. CDR1 is MNHNY, CDR2 SVGAGI, per germline (reference sequence). CDR3 sequence (DNA): TGTGCCAGCAAGGAGGGGTATAGTTTCGAGCAGTACTTC. This encodes CASKEGYSFEQYF.

This clonotype has just a few counts. V usage is TRBV3-1 and J usage is TRBJ2-2; no firm D call. The CDR3 has 14 residues. The V gene lost 0 bases and the J gene lost 1 base, with 3 bases spanning the gap. Looked up from germline, CDR1 is LGHDT and CDR2 is YNNKEL (reference sequence). The CDR3 sequence: CASSQEWNTGELFF. CDR3 DNA sequence: TGTGCCAGCAGCCAAGAGTGGAACACCGGGGAGCTGTTTTTT.

The chain recombines TRBV24-1 with TRBJ2-5, with 10 bases aligning to TRBD2. The CDR3 is made up of 15 amino acids. The junction had 9 bases not matched to a gene; V was cut back by 7 bases and J by 5 bases. Looked up from germline, CDR1 is KGHDR and CDR2 is SFDVKD. The CDR3 spells CATSPAGGPRETQYF. The CDR3, as DNA: TGTGCCACCAGCCCAGCGGGGGGGCCTCGGGAGACCCAGTACTTC.

This clonotype has just a few counts. The rearrangement joins TRBV12-3 or TRBV12-4 to TRBJ2-3; D unclear. V lost 6 bases and J lost 0, with 16 bases in between. The CDR3 extends over 16 amino acids. The CDR3 DNA reads as TGTGCCAGCAGACCAAACAGAGTTCTTAGCACAGATACGCAGTATTTT. Encoded protein: CASRPNRVLSTDTQYF.

The chain is built from TRBV27 and TRBJ1-2; D possibly corresponds to TRBD1 (5 bases). This CDR3 contains 14 residues. Germline V lookup: CDR1 MNHEY, CDR2 SMNVEV (reference sequence). With 6 bases removed from V and 1 base from J, the gap between germline ends came to 12 bases. The CDR3 DNA sequence: TGTGCCAGCAGCCAGACAGCCCGTAACTATGGCTACACCTTC. Encoded protein: CASSQTARNYGYTF.

The genes are TRBV20-1 and TRBJ2-3; tentatively, D is TRBD2 (6 bases). Between the trimmed V and J ends, which lost 1 base and 5 bases, there was a span of 10 bases. The CDR3 loop spans 13 amino acids. CDR1 is DFQATT and CDR2 is SNEGSKA in the germline V gene (reference sequence). The CDR3 sequence: CSARVAGRDTQYF. CDR3 nucleotides: TGCAGTGCTAGAGTGGCGGGACGAGATACGCAGTATTTT.

A few counts support this clonotype. CDR3 DNA: TGTGCCAGCAGTTCCTCCGGGACAAATACCTACGAGCAGTACTTC. Translated: CASSSSGTNTYEQYF. The rearrangement links TRBV6-5 to TRBJ2-7; the D gene is possibly TRBD1 (6 bases). CDR1 MNHEY and CDR2 SVGAGI come from the germline V gene. Between the trimmed V and J ends, which lost 4 bases and 2 bases, there was a span of 15 bases. The CDR3 spans 15 residues.

This clonotype showed up just a few times. The gene calls are TRBV27 and TRBJ2-7; TRBD1 aligns across 8 bases. The length of the CDR3 is 16 residues. V lost 4 bases and J lost 2; bases outside the gene matches: 10. Germline loops: CDR1 MNHEY, CDR2 SMNVEV (reference sequence). Here the CDR3 DNA reads TGTGCCAGCAGTTCAACCCGGGACAGGAGCCCCTACGAGCAGTACTTC. This codes for CASSSTRDRSPYEQYF.

The chain recombines TRBV10-3 with TRBJ2-3, with 10 bases aligning to TRBD2. The CDR3 extends over 13 amino acids. V shed 10 bases and J 4 bases; nucleotides not matched to a gene: 5. Germline loops: CDR1 ENHRY, CDR2 SYGVKD. The CDR3 DNA sequence: TGTGCCAGCGGAGCGGGGGGGCCAGATACGCAGTATTTT. The encoded protein is CASGAGGPDTQYF.

This clonotype was seen a handful of times. This rearrangement joins TRBV6-2 or TRBV6-3 to TRBJ2-7; TRBD2 matches 8 bases. Germline assignment: CDR1 MNHEY and CDR2 SVGEGT. The V segment lost 4 bases and the J segment 1 base; nucleotides outside the gene matches: 6. This CDR3 has 15 residues. This CDR3 is CASSFREGQSYEQYF. CDR3 in DNA: TGTGCCAGCAGTTTCCGGGAGGGCCAATCCTACGAGCAGTACTTC.